The 8 T cell receptor beta chains below all came from one sample that was sequenced in a study of beta chain features in type 1 diabetes. Their target antigens are unknown. As every portion of the isolated RNA was reverse transcribed, the sequencing read expressed TCRB transcripts. The repertoire was sequenced with immunoSEQ multiplex PCR; TCRdb's copy has only in-frame clones and lacks some. The table records around 130,000 clones, approximately 10% of them present only once. Study-wide results and caveats: Researchers report that Type 1 diabetes patients had moderately but significantly shorter TCRB CDR3s across all four CD4+ subsets.

Sequencing was done on a sample of central memory CD4+ T cells from blood. The receptors stem from a man between 25 and 39 years old with type 1 diabetes.

This clone was recorded a few times. The gene calls are TRBV5-5 and TRBJ2-5, with 9 bases fitting TRBD2. The CDR3 is made up of 15 amino acids. V lost 0 bases to trimming and J lost 5 bases; unmatched junction nucleotides: 5. The germline CDR1 and CDR2 sequences are SGHKS and YYEKEE (reference sequence). CDR3: CASSLVAGGPETQYF. The CDR3 region has the DNA TGTGCCAGCAGCTTGGTGGCGGGGGGGCCGGAGACCCAGTACTTC.

This clone was seen a handful of times. This chain links TRBV5-1 with TRBJ2-4; 8 bases fit TRBD1. Trimming removed 2 bases from V and 9 bases from J; junction bases left unmatched: 7. There are 14 residues in the CDR3. In germline, CDR1 is SGHRS, CDR2 YFSETQ. The CDR3 sequence: CASSLGGQGSIQYF. The CDR3 nucleotides read TGCGCCAGCAGCTTAGGCGGACAGGGTTCCATTCAGTACTTC.

The table lists this clone with a few counts. The J gene is TRBJ2-6, the V gene TRBV18; D possibly corresponds to TRBD1 (6 bases). V was shortened by 6 bases and J by 0 bases, with 15 bases between the two germline ends. CDR1 KGHSH and CDR2 LQKENI come from the germline V gene. The CDR3 extends over 17 amino acids. DNA of the CDR3: TGTGCCAGCTCCATTACAGGGTTGGGCTCTGGGGCCAACGTCCTGACTTTC. Its protein product is CASSITGLGSGANVLTF.

This clone was seen ten or more times. This chain uses TRBV4-3 with TRBJ2-1; the match to TRBD1 covers 7 bases. CDR3 length: 15 amino acids. V was pared by 0 bases and J by 9 bases, with 8 bases of the junction left unmatched. Germline V gives CDR1 LGHNA, CDR2 YSLEER. For the CDR3, the DNA is TGCGCCAGCAGCCAAGATAGGGGGCGACATGGTGAGCAGTTCTTC. Amino acid sequence: CASSQDRGRHGEQFF.

In its sample, this clone was seen a few times. This chain joins TRBV9 and TRBJ2-7; tentatively, D is TRBD1 (5 bases). Trimming left V 0 bases short and J 3 bases short, with 13 bases between. The CDR3 is 15 amino acids. CDR1 and CDR2 from the germline V gene are SGDLS and YYNGEE. Here the CDR3 DNA reads TGTGCCAGCAGCGTAGCTATGGGGCAGTACTACGAGCAGTACTTC. This encodes CASSVAMGQYYEQYF.

This clone occurred a few times. This chain connects TRBV7-9 to TRBJ2-1; 8 bases align to TRBD2. The CDR3 spans 14 residues. Germline CDR1 is SEHNR and CDR2 is FQNEAQ (reference sequence). V was pared by 5 bases and J by 7 bases, with 7 bases of the junction left unmatched. The CDR3 DNA is TGTGCCAGCAGCCCCGGGGGGGCTGGGAATGAGCAGTTCTTC. Translating gives CASSPGGAGNEQFF.

V and J are TRBV30 and TRBJ2-7, with TRBD2 as a possible D gene (6 bases). Between the trimmed V and J ends, which lost 4 bases and 2 bases, there was a span of 15 bases. This CDR3 is built from 14 residues. Germline V CDR1 and CDR2: GTSNPN, SVGIG (reference sequence). CDR3 sequence reads: CAWNGGTATYEQYF. The DNA of the CDR3 is TGTGCCTGGAACGGCGGGACGGCTACCTACGAGCAGTACTTC.

The V and J genes are TRBV18 and TRBJ2-5; 7 bases agree with TRBD1. CDR1 KGHSH and CDR2 LQKENI come from the germline V gene. The CDR3 loop spans 15 amino acids. The V gene end was trimmed by 3 bases and the J gene end by 2 bases; junction bases not matched to a gene: 6. The chain's CDR3 is CASSPTGPKQETQYF. CDR3 nucleotides: TGTGCCAGCTCACCGACAGGGCCCAAGCAAGAGACCCAGTACTTC.